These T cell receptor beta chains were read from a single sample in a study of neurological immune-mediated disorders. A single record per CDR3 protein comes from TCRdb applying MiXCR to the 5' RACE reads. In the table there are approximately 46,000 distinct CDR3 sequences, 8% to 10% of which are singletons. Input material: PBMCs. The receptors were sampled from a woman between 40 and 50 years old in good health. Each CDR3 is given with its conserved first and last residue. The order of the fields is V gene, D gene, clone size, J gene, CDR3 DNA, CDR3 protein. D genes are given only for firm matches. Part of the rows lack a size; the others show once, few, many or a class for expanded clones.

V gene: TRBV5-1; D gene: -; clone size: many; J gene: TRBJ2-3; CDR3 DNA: TGCGCCAGCAGCTACCGGGACACCCTAGATACGCAGTATTTT; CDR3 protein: CASSYRDTLDTQYF
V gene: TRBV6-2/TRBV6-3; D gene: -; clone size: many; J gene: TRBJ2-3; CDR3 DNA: TGTGCCAGCCGCCAGAGGACACCCACAGATACGCAGTATTTT; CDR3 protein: CASRQRTPTDTQYF
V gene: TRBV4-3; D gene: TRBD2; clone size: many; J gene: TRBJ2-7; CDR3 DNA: TGCGCCAGCAGCCAAGCATGGACTAGCGGCTACGAGCAGTACTTC; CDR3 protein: CASSQAWTSGYEQYF
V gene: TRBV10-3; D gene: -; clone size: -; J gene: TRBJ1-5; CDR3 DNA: TGTGCCATCAGTGGGGAGGGGAATCAGCCCCAGCATTTT; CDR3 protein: CAISGEGNQPQHF
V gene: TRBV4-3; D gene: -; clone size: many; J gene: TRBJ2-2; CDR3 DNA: TGCGCCAGCAGCCGCGCGGAGGGGGGCGCAGCGGGGGAGCTGTTTTTT; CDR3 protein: CASSRAEGGAAGELFF
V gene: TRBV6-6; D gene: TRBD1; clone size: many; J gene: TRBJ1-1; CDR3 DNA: TGTGCCAGCAGTCCCAGACAGGGGAGGCGGACTGAAGCTTTCTTT; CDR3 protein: CASSPRQGRRTEAFF
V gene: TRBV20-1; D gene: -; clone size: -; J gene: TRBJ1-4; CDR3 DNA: TGCGGCTACGGGACTAATGAAAAACTGTTTTTT; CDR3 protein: CGYGTNEKLFF
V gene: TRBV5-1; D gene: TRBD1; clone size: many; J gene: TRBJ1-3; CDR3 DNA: TGCGCCAGCAGCTCTACAGGGGACTCTGGAAACACCATATATTTT; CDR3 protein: CASSSTGDSGNTIYF
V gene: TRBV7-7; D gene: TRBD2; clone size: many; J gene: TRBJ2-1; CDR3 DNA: TGTGCCAGCAGCTCGTTAGGGACTAGCGGTTACAATGAGCAGTTCTTC; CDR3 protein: CASSSLGTSGYNEQFF
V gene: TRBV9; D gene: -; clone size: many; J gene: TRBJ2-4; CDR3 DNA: TGTGCCAGCAGCGTAGAAATAGGTGGAGCCAAAAACATTCAGTACTTC; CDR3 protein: CASSVEIGGAKNIQYF
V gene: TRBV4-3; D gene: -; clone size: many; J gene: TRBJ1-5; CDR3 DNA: TGCGCCAGCAGCCATGACTTTGGACAGAATCAGCCCCAGCATTTT; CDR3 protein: CASSHDFGQNQPQHF
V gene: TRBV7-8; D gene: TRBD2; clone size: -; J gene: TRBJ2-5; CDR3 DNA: TGTTCCAACAGCTCCACACGGGGGGGCATCGGAGAGACCCAGTACTTC; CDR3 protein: CSNSSTRGGIGETQYF
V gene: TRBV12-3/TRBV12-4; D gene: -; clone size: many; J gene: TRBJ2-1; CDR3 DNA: TGTGCCAGCAGTTTAGCTTTTAGAGAAAATGAGCAGTTCTTC; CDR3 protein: CASSLAFRENEQFF
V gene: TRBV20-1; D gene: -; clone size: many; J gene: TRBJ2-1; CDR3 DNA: TGCAGTGCTAGAGTCGGGGGAAGGGTCTACAATGAGCAGTTCTTC; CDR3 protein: CSARVGGRVYNEQFF
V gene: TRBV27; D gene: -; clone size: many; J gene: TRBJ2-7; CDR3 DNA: TGTGCCAGCAGTTTATCTAGCAGGGCTCTTTACGAGCAGTACTTC; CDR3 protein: CASSLSSRALYEQYF
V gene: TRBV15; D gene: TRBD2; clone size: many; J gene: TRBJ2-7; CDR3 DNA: TGTGCCACCAGCAGAGATCAGGGGCCGGGTCTAGCGGGGCAGTACTTC; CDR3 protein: CATSRDQGPGLAGQYF
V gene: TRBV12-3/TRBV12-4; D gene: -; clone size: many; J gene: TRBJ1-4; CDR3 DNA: TGTGCCAGCAGTTTCGGGGGAACTAATGAAAAACTGTTTTTT; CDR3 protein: CASSFGGTNEKLFF
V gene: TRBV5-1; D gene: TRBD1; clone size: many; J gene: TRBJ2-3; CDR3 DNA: TGCGCCAGCGGTCCGGGACAGGTTTTAGATACGCAGTATTTT; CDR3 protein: CASGPGQVLDTQYF
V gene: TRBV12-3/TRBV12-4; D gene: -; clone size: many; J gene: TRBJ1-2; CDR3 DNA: TGTGCCAGCAGTTTTGGGGTACTGGGCTACACCTTC; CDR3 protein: CASSFGVLGYTF
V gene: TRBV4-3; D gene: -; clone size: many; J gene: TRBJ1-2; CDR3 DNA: TGCGCCAGCAGCCAAGATGGCAGGGTAGATGGCTACACCTTC; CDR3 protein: CASSQDGRVDGYTF
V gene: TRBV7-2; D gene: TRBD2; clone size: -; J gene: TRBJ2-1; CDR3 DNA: TGTGCCAGCAGCCCACCTAGCGGGGGAAACAATGAGCAGTTCTTC; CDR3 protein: CASSPPSGGNNEQFF
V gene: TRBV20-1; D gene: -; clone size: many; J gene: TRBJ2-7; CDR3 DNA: TGCAGTGCTAGAAGTGACAGGAGAAGCTCCTACGAGCAGTACTTC; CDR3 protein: CSARSDRRSSYEQYF
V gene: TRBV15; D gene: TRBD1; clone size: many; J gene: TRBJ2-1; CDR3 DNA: TGTGCCACCAGCAGGAGCGCGGGACAGGGGATGTACAATGAGCAGTTCTTC; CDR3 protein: CATSRSAGQGMYNEQFF